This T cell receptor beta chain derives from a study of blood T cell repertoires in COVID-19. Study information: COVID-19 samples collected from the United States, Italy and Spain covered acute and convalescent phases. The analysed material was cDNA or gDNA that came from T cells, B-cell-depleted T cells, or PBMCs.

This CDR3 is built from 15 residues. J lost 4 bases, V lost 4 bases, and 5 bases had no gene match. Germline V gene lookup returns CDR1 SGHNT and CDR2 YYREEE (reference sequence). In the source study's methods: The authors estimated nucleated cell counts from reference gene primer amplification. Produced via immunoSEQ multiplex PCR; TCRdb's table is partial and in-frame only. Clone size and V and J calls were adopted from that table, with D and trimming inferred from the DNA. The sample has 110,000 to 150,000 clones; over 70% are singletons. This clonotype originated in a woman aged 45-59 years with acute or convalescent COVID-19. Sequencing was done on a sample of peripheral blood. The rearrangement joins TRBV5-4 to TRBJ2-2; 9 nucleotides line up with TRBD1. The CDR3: CASSNYRGPTGELFF. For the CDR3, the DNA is TGTGCCAGCAGCAATTACAGGGGGCCCACCGGGGAGCTGTTTTTT.